The rows below give T cell receptor beta chains drawn from one sample of a study of memory B cells and T cells in multiple sclerosis. The method was immunoSEQ multiplex PCR; TCRdb's version includes in-frame clones alone and lacks a portion of them. The repertoire holds 13,000 to 15,000 clones, with approximately 69% as singletons. Sequencing was carried out using memory (CD45RO+) CD4+ T cells from blood. The origin of the receptors is a human donor with multiple sclerosis. The CDR3 runs from the conserved cysteine through the conserved F or W. The D gene is left open where the match is weak. Size is stated for part of the rows, as once, few or many counts, or as a class when the clone is expanded.

size: -; V: TRBV15; J: TRBJ2-1; D: -; CDR3: CATSRGETGVVKHEQFF; DNA: TGTGCCACCAGCAGAGGGGAAACGGGAGTGGTGAAGCATGAGCAGTTCTTC
size: -; V: TRBV6-1; J: TRBJ1-2; D: -; CDR3: CASSERRTENYGYTF; DNA: TGTGCCAGCAGTGAACGGAGGACAGAGAACTATGGCTACACCTTC
size: -; V: TRBV5-1; J: TRBJ1-6; D: TRBD1; CDR3: CASSFALIGQGNSPLHF; DNA: TGCGCCAGCAGCTTTGCCTTGATAGGACAGGGAAATTCACCCCTCCACTTT
size: -; V: TRBV9; J: TRBJ2-2; D: TRBD2; CDR3: CASSVGTGLAGDAGELFF; DNA: TGTGCCAGCAGCGTAGGAACAGGACTAGCGGGAGATGCCGGGGAGCTGTTTTTT
size: -; V: TRBV27; J: TRBJ1-2; D: TRBD1; CDR3: CASSSFIRQGAIWGYTF; DNA: TGTGCCAGCAGTTCCTTTATCCGGCAGGGGGCGATTTGGGGCTACACCTTC
size: few; V: TRBV19; J: TRBJ2-1; D: -; CDR3: CASTDWSSYNEQFF; DNA: TGTGCCAGTACCGACTGGAGCTCCTACAATGAGCAGTTCTTC
size: -; V: TRBV29-1; J: TRBJ2-5; D: -; CDR3: CSVVVSQETQYF; DNA: TGCAGCGTTGTCGTTTCCCAAGAGACCCAGTACTTC
size: -; V: TRBV6-6; J: TRBJ1-5; D: -; CDR3: CASSQSGEQPQHF; DNA: TGTGCCAGCAGCCAGTCGGGGGAACAGCCCCAGCATTTT
size: -; V: TRBV5-1; J: TRBJ2-3; D: -; CDR3: CASSLEALNTDTQYF; DNA: TGCGCCAGCAGCTTGGAAGCGTTGAACACAGATACGCAGTATTTT
size: -; V: TRBV6-5; J: TRBJ2-5; D: -; CDR3: CASKSPGAETQYF; DNA: TGTGCCAGCAAAAGCCCAGGGGCCGAGACCCAGTACTTC
size: -; V: TRBV5-1; J: TRBJ2-7; D: TRBD2; CDR3: CASSSSGGNYEQYF; DNA: TGCGCCAGCAGCTCCAGCGGGGGAAACTACGAGCAGTACTTC
size: few; V: TRBV5-4; J: TRBJ2-1; D: TRBD1; CDR3: CASSLGDRANNEQFF; DNA: TGTGCCAGCAGCTTGGGGGACAGGGCCAACAATGAGCAGTTCTTC
size: -; V: TRBV15; J: TRBJ1-4; D: -; CDR3: CATSRDTAAGVSNEKLFF; DNA: TGTGCCACCAGCAGAGATACTGCTGCCGGGGTTTCTAATGAAAAACTGTTTTTT
size: -; V: TRBV7-3; J: TRBJ1-3; D: -; CDR3: CASIRAGNTIYF; DNA: TGTGCCAGCATCAGGGCTGGAAACACCATATATTTT
size: -; V: TRBV6-1; J: TRBJ2-1; D: TRBD1; CDR3: CASSPRGLRNEQFF; DNA: TGTGCCAGCAGTCCAAGGGGGCTGAGGAATGAGCAGTTCTTC
size: few; V: TRBV7-8; J: TRBJ2-7; D: -; CDR3: CASSLEPRRGEQYF; DNA: TGTGCCAGCAGCTTAGAACCCCGAAGGGGCGAGCAGTACTTC
size: few; V: TRBV7-9; J: TRBJ2-7; D: TRBD1; CDR3: CASSRQGGQYF; DNA: TGTGCCAGCAGCCGACAGGGTGGGCAGTACTTC
size: -; V: TRBV11-3; J: TRBJ2-1; D: TRBD2; CDR3: CASSLGQRGRHEQFF; DNA: TGTGCCAGCAGCTTAGGCCAGCGGGGAAGGCATGAGCAGTTCTTC
size: -; V: TRBV2; J: TRBJ1-5; D: TRBD1; CDR3: CASVKDRVGSNQPQHF; DNA: TGTGCCAGCGTAAAGGACAGGGTAGGAAGCAATCAGCCCCAGCATTTT